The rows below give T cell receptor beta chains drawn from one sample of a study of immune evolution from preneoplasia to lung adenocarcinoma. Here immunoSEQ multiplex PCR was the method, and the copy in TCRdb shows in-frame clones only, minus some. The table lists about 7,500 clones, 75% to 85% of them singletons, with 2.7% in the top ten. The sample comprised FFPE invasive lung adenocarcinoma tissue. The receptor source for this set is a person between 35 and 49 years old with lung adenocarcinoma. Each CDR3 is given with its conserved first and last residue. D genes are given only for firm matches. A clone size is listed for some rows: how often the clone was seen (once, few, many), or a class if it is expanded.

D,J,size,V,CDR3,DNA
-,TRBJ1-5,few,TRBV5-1,CASSADSNQPQHF,TGCGCCAGCAGCGCCGATAGCAATCAGCCCCAGCATTTT
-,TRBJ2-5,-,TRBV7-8,CASSVIGGALGTQYF,TGTGCCAGCAGCGTCATCGGGGGCGCACTGGGGACCCAGTACTTC
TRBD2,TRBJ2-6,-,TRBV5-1,CASSSGGWSNGANVLTF,TGCGCCAGCAGCTCGGGGGGATGGAGTAATGGGGCCAACGTCCTGACTTTC
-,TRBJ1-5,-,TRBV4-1,CASSQDLGQGRAQHF,TGCGCCAGCAGCCAAGATCTCGGCCAGGGAAGGGCCCAGCATTTT
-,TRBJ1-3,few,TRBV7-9,CASSFTSSTGYSGNTIYF,TGTGCCAGCAGCTTCACCTCTTCGACAGGCTACTCTGGAAACACCATATATTTT
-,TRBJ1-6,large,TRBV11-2,CASSYGTGPPLHF,TGTGCCAGCAGTTACGGTACCGGTCCACCCCTCCACTTT
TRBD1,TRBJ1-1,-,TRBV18,CASSPSNRGPRDTEAFF,TGTGCCAGCTCACCGTCCAACAGGGGGCCGAGGGACACTGAAGCTTTCTTT
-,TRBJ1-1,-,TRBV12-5,CASGLSSVNTEAFF,TGTGCTAGTGGTTTGTCTTCAGTGAACACTGAAGCTTTCTTT
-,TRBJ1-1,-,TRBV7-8,CASSLGHGTEAFF,TGTGCCAGCAGCTTAGGACACGGGACTGAAGCTTTCTTT
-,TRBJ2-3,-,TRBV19,CASSIVGTDTQYF,TGTGCCAGTAGTATAGTTGGCACAGATACGCAGTATTTT
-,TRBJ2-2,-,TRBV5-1,CASSLTVNTGELFF,TGCGCCAGCAGCTTGACTGTGAACACCGGGGAGCTGTTTTTT
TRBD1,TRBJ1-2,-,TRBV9,CASSRVAGGPYGYTF,TGTGCCAGCAGTCGAGTGGCAGGGGGCCCGTATGGCTACACCTTC
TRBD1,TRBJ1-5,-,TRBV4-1,CASSPASGTDNQPQHF,TGCGCCAGCAGCCCCGCCTCGGGGACAGACAATCAGCCCCAGCATTTT
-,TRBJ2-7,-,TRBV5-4,CASSLGGPGYEQYF,TGTGCCAGCAGCTTAGGGGGACCTGGCTACGAGCAGTACTTC
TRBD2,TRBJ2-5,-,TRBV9,CASSVKDGGAGETQYF,TGTGCCAGCAGCGTAAAGGACGGGGGGGCCGGGGAGACCCAGTACTTC
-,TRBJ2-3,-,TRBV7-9,CASSSLNDLQTDTQYF,TGTGCCAGCAGCTCGCTGAACGACCTACAAACAGATACGCAGTATTTT
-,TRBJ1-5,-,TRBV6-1,CASKAGDYSNQPQHF,TGTGCCAGCAAAGCAGGCGACTATAGCAATCAGCCCCAGCATTTT
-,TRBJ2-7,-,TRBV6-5,CASSRGGPYEQYF,TGTGCCAGCAGTCGAGGAGGGCCCTACGAGCAGTACTTC
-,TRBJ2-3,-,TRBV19,CASSIRRDTTDTQYF,TGTGCCAGTAGTATACGGCGGGACACCACAGATACGCAGTATTTT
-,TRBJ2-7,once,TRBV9,CASSVGSTNTYEQYF,TGTGCCAGCAGCGTGGGCTCAACGAACACCTACGAGCAGTACTTC
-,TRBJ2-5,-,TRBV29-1,CSVGQGGGETQYF,TGCAGCGTTGGGCAGGGGGGAGGAGAGACCCAGTACTTC
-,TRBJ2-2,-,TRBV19,CASSIGGAVTGELFF,TGTGCCAGTAGTATTGGAGGGGCGGTCACCGGGGAGCTGTTTTTT
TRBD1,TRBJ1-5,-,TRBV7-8,CASSLTGTGWQPQHF,TGTGCCAGCAGCTTGACCGGGACAGGATGGCAGCCCCAGCATTTT
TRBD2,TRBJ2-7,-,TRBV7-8,CASSRGGGVSSYEQYF,TGTGCCAGCAGCCGCGGGGGAGGGGTTAGTTCCTACGAGCAGTACTTC
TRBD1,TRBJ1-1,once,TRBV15,CATSRDGTDTEAFF,TGTGCCACCAGCAGAGATGGGACAGACACTGAAGCTTTCTTT
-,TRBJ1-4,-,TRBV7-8,CASSLVQGGSEKLFF,TGTGCCAGCAGCTTAGTACAGGGAGGAAGTGAAAAACTGTTTTTT
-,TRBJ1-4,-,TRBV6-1,CASSRQVEYEKLFF,TGTGCCAGCTCGAGACAGGTGGAATATGAAAAACTGTTTTTT
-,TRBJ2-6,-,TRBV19,CASGPEMGSPGANVLTF,TGTGCCAGTGGACCCGAAATGGGGTCCCCTGGGGCCAACGTCCTGACTTTC
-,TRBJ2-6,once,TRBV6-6,CASTRVTGANVLTF,TGTGCCAGCACTAGGGTAACTGGGGCCAACGTCCTGACTTTC
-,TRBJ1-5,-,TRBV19,CASSNQNGQPQHF,TGTGCCAGTAGTAATCAAAACGGCCAGCCCCAGCATTTT
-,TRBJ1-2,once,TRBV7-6,CASSHSANYGYTF,TGTGCCAGCAGCCATAGTGCTAACTATGGCTACACCTTC
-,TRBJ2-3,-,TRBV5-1,CASSLRTSTDTQYF,TGCGCCAGCAGCTTAAGGACAAGCACAGATACGCAGTATTTT
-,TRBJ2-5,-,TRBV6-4,CASSALVGETQYF,TGTGCCAGCAGTGCCCTAGTAGGGGAGACCCAGTACTTC
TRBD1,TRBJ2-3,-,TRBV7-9,CASSFGQGAQDTQYF,TGTGCCAGCAGCTTCGGACAGGGGGCACAAGATACGCAGTATTTT
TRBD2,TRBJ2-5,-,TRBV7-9,CASSFGGVETQYF,TGTGCCAGCAGCTTCGGGGGGGTGGAGACCCAGTACTTC
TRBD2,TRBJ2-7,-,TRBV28,CASSQLAGVAYEQYF,TGTGCCAGCAGTCAACTAGCGGGAGTGGCATACGAGCAGTACTTC
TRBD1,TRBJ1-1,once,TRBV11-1,CASSSKLTGNFFF,TGTGCCAGCAGCTCAAAGTTGACAGGGAACTTTTTCTTT
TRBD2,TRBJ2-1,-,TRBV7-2,CASSLLAGGLYNEQFF,TGTGCCAGCAGCTTACTAGCGGGAGGGTTGTACAATGAGCAGTTCTTC
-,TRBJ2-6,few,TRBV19,CASSPSGTPSGANVLTF,TGTGCCAGTAGTCCATCCGGGACGCCCTCTGGGGCCAACGTCCTGACTTTC
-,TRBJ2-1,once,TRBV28,CASSPWGYNNEQFF,TGTGCCAGCAGTCCCTGGGGGTACAACAATGAGCAGTTCTTC
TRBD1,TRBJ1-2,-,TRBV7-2,CASSQTNRGLGYTF,TGTGCCAGCAGCCAAACTAACAGGGGGCTCGGCTACACCTTC